The 9 T cell receptor beta chains in this list originate from one sample, sequenced in a study of yellow fever vaccine responses in identical twins. TCRdb re-called the RT-PCR reads through MiXCR, storing one row per CDR3 protein. The table has roughly 20,000 distinct CDR3 sequences, around 70% seen once. The material was T cells from blood (PBMCs), unsorted or a sorted subset (not recorded which), obtained before or after yellow fever vaccination (not recorded which). The receptors derive from a woman aged 18 to 35 who received the yellow fever vaccine.

The chain is built from TRBV6-5 and TRBJ1-2; D not certain. Trimming removed 1 base at V and 8 bases at J, with 5 bases between. The CDR3 has 11 amino acids. From germline, CDR1 is MNHEY and CDR2 SVGAGI. The CDR3 loop is CASSYYGGYTF. CDR3 DNA: TGTGCCAGCAGTTACTATGGCGGCTACACCTTC.

This chain connects TRBV11-1 to TRBJ1-2, with TRBD1 as a possible D gene (5 bases). V lost 4 bases, J lost 2 bases, and 14 bases lay in between. The germline V gene has CDR1 SGHAT and CDR2 FQDESV (reference sequence). The CDR3 spans 15 residues. CDR3 residues: CASSSGGARNYGYTF. CDR3 nucleotides: TGTGCCAGCAGCTCCGGGGGTGCGAGGAACTATGGCTACACCTTC. The full variable domain, in which reference TRBV11-1 and TRBJ1-2 provide the parts outside the CDR3, is EAEVAQSPRYKITEKSQAVAFWCDPISGHATLYWYRQILGQGPELLVQFQDESVVDDSQLPKDRFSAERLKGVDSTLKIQPAELGDSAMYLCASSSGGARNYGYTFGSGTRLTVV.

This clonotype was seen a handful of times. V gene TRBV7-3 combines with J gene TRBJ2-7; no definite D call. Looked up from germline, CDR1 is SGHTA and CDR2 is FQGTGA. V dropped 0 bases and J dropped 1 base, with 7 bases sitting between them. The CDR3 is made up of 14 amino acids. The DNA of the CDR3 is TGTGCCAGCAGCTTAACTGCGGCGTCCTACGAGCAGTACTTC. Amino acid sequence: CASSLTAASYEQYF.

The chain combines TRBV29-1 with TRBJ1-1; D not resolved. This CDR3 comprises 13 residues. Trimming stripped 8 bases from V and 0 bases from J, with 13 bases between. The germline V gene encodes CDR1 SQVTM and CDR2 ANQGSEA. The CDR3 region has the DNA TGCAGCTTAACTTATCCTCTGAACACTGAAGCTTTCTTT. Protein sequence: CSLTYPLNTEAFF.

J is TRBJ2-1 and V is TRBV5-1; unclear D gene. The germline CDR1 and CDR2 sequences are SGHRS and YFSETQ. The CDR3 runs 17 residues. Trimming took 0 bases from V and 0 from J, leaving 13 bases between them. The DNA for the CDR3 is TGCGCCAGCAGCTTGGAACCCGGAGTGGGCTCCTACAATGAGCAGTTCTTC. It yields the protein CASSLEPGVGSYNEQFF.

The gene calls are TRBV5-1 and TRBJ2-7, with 8 bases matching TRBD2. Germline values: CDR1 SGHRS, CDR2 YFSETQ. The CDR3 loop spans 16 amino acids. Trimming took 0 bases from V and 5 from J; bases not matched to a gene: 10. The CDR3 spells CASSLGWTSPGHEQYF. The CDR3 nucleotides read TGCGCCAGCAGCTTGGGTTGGACTAGCCCTGGACACGAGCAGTACTTC.

Here the CDR3 reads CATSDLPVRGEQFF. Here the CDR3 DNA reads TGTGCCACCAGTGATTTGCCCGTGAGAGGTGAGCAGTTCTTC. The chain links TRBV24-1 to TRBJ2-1; D is uncertain. V lost 0 bases to trimming and J lost 9 bases, with 11 bases between them. Germline V lookup: CDR1 KGHDR, CDR2 SFDVKD. There are 14 residues in the CDR3.

The J gene is TRBJ2-1, the V gene TRBV11-1, with a tentative D call TRBD1 (5 bases). CDR1 SGHAT and CDR2 FQDESV come from the germline V gene (reference sequence). Trimming took 2 bases from V and 6 from J, leaving 14 bases between them. This CDR3 comprises 15 residues. Here the CDR3 DNA reads TGTGCCAGCAGCTTAACGCAGGGCTCCGTCAATGAGCAGTTCTTC. Translated, it gives CASSLTQGSVNEQFF.

The V gene is TRBV29-1, the J gene TRBJ2-3, with unresolved D. The germline V gene has CDR1 SQVTM and CDR2 ANQGSEA. The CDR3 loop spans 11 amino acids. V was pared by 5 bases and J by 5 bases, with 8 bases between. The CDR3 DNA reads as TGCAGCGTTCTAAAGGGAGATACGCAGTATTTT. Translation: CSVLKGDTQYF.